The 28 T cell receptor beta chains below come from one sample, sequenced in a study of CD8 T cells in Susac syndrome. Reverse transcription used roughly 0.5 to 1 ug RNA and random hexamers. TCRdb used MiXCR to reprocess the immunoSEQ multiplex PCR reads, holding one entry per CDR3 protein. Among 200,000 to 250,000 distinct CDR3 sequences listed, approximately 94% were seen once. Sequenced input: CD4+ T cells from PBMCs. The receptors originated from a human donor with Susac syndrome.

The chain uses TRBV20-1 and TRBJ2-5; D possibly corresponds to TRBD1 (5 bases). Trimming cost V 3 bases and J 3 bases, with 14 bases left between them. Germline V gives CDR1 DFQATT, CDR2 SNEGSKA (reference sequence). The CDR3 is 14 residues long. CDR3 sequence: CSASPTDGEETQYF. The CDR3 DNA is TGCAGTGCTAGCCCGACAGATGGGGAAGAGACCCAGTACTTC.

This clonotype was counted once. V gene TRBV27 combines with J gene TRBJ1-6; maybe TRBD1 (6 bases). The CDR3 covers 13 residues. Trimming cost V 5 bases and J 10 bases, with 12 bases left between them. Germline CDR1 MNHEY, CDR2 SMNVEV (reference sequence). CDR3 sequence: CASSPYRDSPLHF. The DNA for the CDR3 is TGTGCCAGCAGTCCGTACAGGGACTCACCCCTCCACTTT.

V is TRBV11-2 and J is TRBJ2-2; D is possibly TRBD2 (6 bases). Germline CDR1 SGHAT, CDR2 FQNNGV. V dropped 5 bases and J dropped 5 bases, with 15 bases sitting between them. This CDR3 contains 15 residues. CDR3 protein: CASSRLVFETGELFF. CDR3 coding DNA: TGTGCCAGCAGCCGACTAGTTTTTGAAACCGGGGAGCTGTTTTTT.

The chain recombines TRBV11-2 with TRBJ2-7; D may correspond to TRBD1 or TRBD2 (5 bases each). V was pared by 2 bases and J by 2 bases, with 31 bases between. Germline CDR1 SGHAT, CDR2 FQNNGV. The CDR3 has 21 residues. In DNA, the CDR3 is TGTGCCAGCAGCTTATTTGGGGTTTGGGTGGGGACGACGAAGGGAGCCTACGAGCAGTACTTC. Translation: CASSLFGVWVGTTKGAYEQYF.

CDR3 DNA sequence: TGCAGCGTACGAAGGGGGTCCGGGGAGCTGTTTTTT. Translation: CSVRRGSGELFF. The chain has TRBV29-1 and TRBJ2-2; maybe TRBD1 (6 bases). The CDR3 length is 12 residues. V was cut by 6 bases and J by 6 bases, with 11 bases left in between. Looked up from germline, CDR1 is SQVTM and CDR2 is ANQGSEA.

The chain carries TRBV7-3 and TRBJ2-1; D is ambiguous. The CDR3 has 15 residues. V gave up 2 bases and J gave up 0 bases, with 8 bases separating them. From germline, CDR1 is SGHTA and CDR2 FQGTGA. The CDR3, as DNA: TGTGCCAGCAGCTTATCAAGCGCCTCCTACAATGAGCAGTTCTTC. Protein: CASSLSSASYNEQFF.

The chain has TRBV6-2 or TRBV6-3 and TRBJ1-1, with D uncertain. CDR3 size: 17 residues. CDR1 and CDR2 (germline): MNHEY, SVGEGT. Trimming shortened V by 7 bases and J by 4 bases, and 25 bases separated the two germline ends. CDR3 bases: TGTGCCAGCAAACCTGTCCGGGCCCAAGGTCGTATCACTGAAGCTTTCTTT. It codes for CASKPVRAQGRITEAFF.

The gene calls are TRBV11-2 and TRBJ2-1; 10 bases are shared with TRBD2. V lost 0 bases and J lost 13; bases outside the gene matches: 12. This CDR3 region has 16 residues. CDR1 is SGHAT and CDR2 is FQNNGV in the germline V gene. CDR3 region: CASSLDRVAGGGEQFF. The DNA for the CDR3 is TGTGCCAGCAGCTTAGATAGGGTAGCGGGGGGCGGGGAACAGTTCTTC.

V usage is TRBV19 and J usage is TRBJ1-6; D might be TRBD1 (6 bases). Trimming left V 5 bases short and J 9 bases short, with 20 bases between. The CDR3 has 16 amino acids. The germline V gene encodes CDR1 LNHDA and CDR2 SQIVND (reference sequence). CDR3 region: CASSSQRTALGSPLHF. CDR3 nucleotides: TGTGCCAGTAGTTCCCAACGGACAGCTCTAGGTTCACCCCTCCACTTT.

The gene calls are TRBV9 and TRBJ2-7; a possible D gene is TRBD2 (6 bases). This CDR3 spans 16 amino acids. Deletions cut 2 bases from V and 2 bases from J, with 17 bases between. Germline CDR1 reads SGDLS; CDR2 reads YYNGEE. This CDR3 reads CASSVGLAAVTYEQYF. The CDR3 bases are TGTGCCAGCAGCGTGGGTTTAGCGGCAGTCACCTACGAGCAGTACTTC.

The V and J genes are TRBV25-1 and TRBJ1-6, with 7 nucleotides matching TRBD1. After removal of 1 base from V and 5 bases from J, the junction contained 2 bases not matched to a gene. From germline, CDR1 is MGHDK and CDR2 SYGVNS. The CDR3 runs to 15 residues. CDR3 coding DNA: TGTGCCAGCAGTGAATTTACAGGGGATAATTCACCCCTCCACTTT. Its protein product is CASSEFTGDNSPLHF.

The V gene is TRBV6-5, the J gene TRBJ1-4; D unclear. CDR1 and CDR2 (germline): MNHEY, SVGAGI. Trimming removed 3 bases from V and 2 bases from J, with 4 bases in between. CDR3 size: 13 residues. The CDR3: CASSYGTNEKLFF. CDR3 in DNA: TGTGCCAGCAGTTATGGGACTAATGAAAAACTGTTTTTT.

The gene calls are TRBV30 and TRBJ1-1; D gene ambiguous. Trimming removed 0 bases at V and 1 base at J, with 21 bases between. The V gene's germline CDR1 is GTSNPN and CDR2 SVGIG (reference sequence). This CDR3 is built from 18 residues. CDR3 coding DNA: TGTGCCTGGAGTGTGCTACGGCTTCTGGGCCTACCGAACACTGAAGCTTTCTTT. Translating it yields CAWSVLRLLGLPNTEAFF.

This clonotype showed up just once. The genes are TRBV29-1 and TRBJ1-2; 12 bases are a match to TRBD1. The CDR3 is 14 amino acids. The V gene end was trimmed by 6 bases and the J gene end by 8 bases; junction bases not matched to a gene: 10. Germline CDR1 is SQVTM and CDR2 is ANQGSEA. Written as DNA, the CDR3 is TGCAGCGTGGAGACGGCGGGACAGGGGGCGGGCTACACCTTC. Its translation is CSVETAGQGAGYTF.

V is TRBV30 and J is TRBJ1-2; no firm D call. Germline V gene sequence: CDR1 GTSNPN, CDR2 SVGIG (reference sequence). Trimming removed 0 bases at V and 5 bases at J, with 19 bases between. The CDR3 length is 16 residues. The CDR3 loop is CAWSVTPSAGSYGYTF. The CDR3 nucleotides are TGTGCCTGGAGTGTAACCCCCTCCGCCGGATCTTATGGCTACACCTTC. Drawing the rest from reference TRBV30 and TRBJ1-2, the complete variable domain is SQTIHQWPATLVQPVGSPLSLECTVEGTSNPNLYWYRQAAGRGLQLLFYSVGIGQISSEVPQNLSASRPQDRQFILSSKKLLLSDSGFYLCAWSVTPSAGSYGYTFGSGTRLTVV.

The CDR3 sequence: CASSLGLAEADTQYF. DNA of the CDR3: TGTGCCAGCAGCTTGGGACTAGCGGAGGCAGATACGCAGTATTTT. The chain employs TRBV5-4 and TRBJ2-3, with 9 bases lining up with TRBD2. The CDR3 runs 15 residues. The germline gives CDR1 SGHNT, CDR2 YYREEE (reference sequence). V gave up 0 bases and J gave up 4 bases; unmatched junction bases: 3.

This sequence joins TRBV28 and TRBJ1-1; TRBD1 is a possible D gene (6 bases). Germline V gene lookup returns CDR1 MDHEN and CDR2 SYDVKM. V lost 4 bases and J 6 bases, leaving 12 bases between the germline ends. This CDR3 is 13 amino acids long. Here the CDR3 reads CASSSPAGAEAFF. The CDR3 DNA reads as TGTGCCAGCAGTTCACCCGCAGGGGCTGAAGCTTTCTTT.

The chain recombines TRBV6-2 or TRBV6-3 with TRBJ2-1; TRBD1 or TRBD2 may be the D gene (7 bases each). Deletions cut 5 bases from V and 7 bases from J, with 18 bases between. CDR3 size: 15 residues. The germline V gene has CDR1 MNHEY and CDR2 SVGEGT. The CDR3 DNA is TGTGCCAGCAGTCAAGACAGGGAAGCGGGGAATGAGCAGTTCTTC. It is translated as CASSQDREAGNEQFF.

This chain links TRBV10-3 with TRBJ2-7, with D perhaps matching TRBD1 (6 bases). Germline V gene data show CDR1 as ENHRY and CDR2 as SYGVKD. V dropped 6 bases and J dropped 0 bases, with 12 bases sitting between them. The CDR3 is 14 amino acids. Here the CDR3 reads CAISPGHNSYEQYF. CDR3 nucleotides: TGTGCCATCAGCCCGGGACACAACTCCTACGAGCAGTACTTC.

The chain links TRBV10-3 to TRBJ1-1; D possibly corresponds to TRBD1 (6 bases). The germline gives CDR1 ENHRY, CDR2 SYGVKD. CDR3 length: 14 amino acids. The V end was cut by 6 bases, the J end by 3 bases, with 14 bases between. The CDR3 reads CAISSPNRDTEAFF. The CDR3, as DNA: TGTGCCATCAGCTCGCCTAACAGGGACACTGAAGCTTTCTTT.

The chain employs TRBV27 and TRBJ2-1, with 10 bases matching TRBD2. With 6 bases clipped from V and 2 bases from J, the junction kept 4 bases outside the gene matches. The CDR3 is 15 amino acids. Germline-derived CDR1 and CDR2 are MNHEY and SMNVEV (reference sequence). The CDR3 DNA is TGTGCCAGCAGAGATAGCGGGGGGCCCTACAATGAGCAGTTCTTC. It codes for CASRDSGGPYNEQFF.

The CDR3 reads CASSLLGQNEKLFF. The CDR3 DNA reads as TGTGCCAGCAGCTTATTGGGACAGAATGAAAAACTGTTTTTT. The rearrangement uses TRBV11-3 and TRBJ1-4; TRBD1 agrees at 7 bases. Trimming took 2 bases from V and 5 from J; bases not matched to a gene: 2. The CDR3 extends over 14 amino acids. CDR1 SGHNT and CDR2 YENEEA come from the germline V gene.

The CDR3 loop reads CASTDGSDSNQPQHF. The CDR3 nucleotides read TGTGCCAGCACCGACGGGTCGGACTCCAATCAGCCCCAGCATTTT. The chain is built from TRBV2 and TRBJ1-5; D is uncertain. The CDR3 totals 15 residues. V shed 7 bases and J shed 3 bases, with 16 bases lying between them. Germline loops: CDR1 SNHLY, CDR2 FYNNEI.

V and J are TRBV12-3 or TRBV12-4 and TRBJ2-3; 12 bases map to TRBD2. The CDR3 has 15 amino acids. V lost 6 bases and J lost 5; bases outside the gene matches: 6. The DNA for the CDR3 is TGTGCCAGCAGGTCACTAGCGGGGGGCCTAGATACGCAGTATTTT. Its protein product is CASRSLAGGLDTQYF.

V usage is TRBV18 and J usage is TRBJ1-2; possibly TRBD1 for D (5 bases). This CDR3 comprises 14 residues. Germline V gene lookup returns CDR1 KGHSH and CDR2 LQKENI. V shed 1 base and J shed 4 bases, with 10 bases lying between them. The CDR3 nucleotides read TGTGCCAGCTCACCACTATCTGACAGCTATGGCTACACCTTC. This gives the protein CASSPLSDSYGYTF.

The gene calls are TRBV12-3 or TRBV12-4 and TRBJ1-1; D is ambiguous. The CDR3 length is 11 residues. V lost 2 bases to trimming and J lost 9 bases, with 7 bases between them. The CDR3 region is CASSLNRKAFF. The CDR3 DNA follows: TGTGCCAGCAGTTTAAATAGGAAAGCTTTCTTT.

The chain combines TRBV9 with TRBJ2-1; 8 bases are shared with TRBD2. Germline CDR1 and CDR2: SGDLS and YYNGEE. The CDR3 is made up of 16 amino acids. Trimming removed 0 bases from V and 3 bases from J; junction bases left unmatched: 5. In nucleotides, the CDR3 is TGTGCCAGCAGCGTAGGATCCGGGGGGGACTACAATGAGCAGTTCTTC. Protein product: CASSVGSGGDYNEQFF.

The CDR3 nucleotides are TGTGCCAGCAAAATGGGAGTCTCAGATACGCAGTATTTT. Its protein is CASKMGVSDTQYF. V and J are TRBV6-1 and TRBJ2-3; possible D gene TRBD2, 5 bases. The germline V and J ends were trimmed by 7 bases and 4 bases, with 12 bases remaining between them. The germline V gene encodes CDR1 MNHNS and CDR2 SASEGT. CDR3 length: 13 residues.